This T cell receptor beta chain derives from a study of T cell responses to AZD1222 COVID-19 vaccine. Points from the study as a whole: Of the AZD1222 recipients, only 5 to 7 were seropositive at baseline. Donor demographics were predominantly white British with a female majority; clonal diversity may be underestimated.

The V gene lost 3 bases and the J gene lost 2 bases, with 13 bases spanning the gap. The CDR3 covers 15 residues. In germline, CDR1 is KGHSY, CDR2 FQNENV. Assay: immunoSEQ multiplex PCR; the TCRdb copy retains only in-frame clones and omits some. Of 140,000 to 150,000 clones listed, approximately 93% were seen once; the top ten hold roughly an eighth. As concerns this clone: Its antigen is still unknown.

Sequences were derived from peripheral blood, sampled after recovery from COVID-19. The rearrangement uses TRBV16 and TRBJ1-2; D is possibly TRBD1 (5 bases). This clonotype originated in an adult who had recovered from COVID-19. The CDR3 sequence: CASSHPGTGNYGYTF. CDR3 in DNA: TGTGCCAGCAGCCATCCCGGGACGGGCAACTATGGCTACACCTTC.